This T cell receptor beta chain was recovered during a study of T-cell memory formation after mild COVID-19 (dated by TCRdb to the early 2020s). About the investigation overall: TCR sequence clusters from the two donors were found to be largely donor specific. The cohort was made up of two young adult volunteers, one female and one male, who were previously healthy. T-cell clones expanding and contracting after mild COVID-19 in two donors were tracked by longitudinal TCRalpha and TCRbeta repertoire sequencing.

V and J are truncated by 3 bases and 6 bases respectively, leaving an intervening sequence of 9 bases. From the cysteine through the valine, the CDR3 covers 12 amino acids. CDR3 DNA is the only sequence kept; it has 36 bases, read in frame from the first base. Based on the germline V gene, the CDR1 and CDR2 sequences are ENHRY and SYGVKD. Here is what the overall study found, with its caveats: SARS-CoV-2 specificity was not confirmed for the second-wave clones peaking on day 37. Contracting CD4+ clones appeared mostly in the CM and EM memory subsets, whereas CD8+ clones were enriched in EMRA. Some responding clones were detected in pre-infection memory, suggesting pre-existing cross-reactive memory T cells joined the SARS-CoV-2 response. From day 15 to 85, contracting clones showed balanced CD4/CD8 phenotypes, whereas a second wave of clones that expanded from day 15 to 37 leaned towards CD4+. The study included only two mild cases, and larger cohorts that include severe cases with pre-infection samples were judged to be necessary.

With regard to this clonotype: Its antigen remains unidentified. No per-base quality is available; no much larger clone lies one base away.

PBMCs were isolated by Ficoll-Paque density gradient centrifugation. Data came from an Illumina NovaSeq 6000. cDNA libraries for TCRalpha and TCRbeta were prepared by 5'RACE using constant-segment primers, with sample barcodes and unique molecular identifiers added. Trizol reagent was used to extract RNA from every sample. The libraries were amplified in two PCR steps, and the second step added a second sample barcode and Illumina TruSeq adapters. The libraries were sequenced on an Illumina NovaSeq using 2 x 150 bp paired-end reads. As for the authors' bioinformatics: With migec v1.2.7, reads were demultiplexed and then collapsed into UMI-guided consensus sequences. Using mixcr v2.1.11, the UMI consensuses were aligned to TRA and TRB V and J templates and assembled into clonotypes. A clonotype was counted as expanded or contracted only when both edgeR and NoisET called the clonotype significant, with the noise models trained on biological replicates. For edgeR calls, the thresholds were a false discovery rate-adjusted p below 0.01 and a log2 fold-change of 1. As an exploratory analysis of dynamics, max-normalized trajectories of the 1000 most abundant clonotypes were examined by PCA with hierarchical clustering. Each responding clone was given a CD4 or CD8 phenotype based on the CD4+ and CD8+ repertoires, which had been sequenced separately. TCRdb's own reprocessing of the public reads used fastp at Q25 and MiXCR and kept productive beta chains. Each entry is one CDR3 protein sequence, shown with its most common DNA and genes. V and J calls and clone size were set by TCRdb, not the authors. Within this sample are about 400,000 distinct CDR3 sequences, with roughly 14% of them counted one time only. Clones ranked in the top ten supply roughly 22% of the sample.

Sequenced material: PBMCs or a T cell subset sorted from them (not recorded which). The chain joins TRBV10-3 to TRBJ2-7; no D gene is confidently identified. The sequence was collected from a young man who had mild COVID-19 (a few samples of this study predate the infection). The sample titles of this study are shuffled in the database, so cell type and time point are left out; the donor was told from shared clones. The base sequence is TGTGCCATCAGTGAAAAGGGTTTCGAGCAGTACGTC. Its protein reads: CAISEKGFEQYV.